The source of this T cell receptor beta chain is a study of Tregs in tolerant kidney transplant recipients (dated by TCRdb to the late 2010s). General notes on the study: The transplants used related donors with nonmyeloablative bone marrow transplantation, and mixed chimerism in the human trials was transient. Before combined kidney and bone marrow transplantation, this study identified donor-specific regulatory T cells using TCRbeta sequencing and then followed those same cells after transplant.

Broader findings and caveats from the paper: Biological reproducibility was not directly addressed, though technical replication error appeared minimal. In tolerant patients, donor-specific Tregs expanded more than Tregs overall, which suggests antigen-driven rather than nonspecific expansion. The most biologically relevant and donor-specific TCRbeta repertoire appeared to be identified by expanding Tregs with activated donor B cells. The study was limited by small patient numbers, and the findings need validation in larger populations and under other immunosuppression protocols. Because the PCR primers were changed over time for some patients, nucleotide-level comparison could not be performed across the samples from those patients.

For TCRbeta CDR3 sequencing, genomic DNA was extracted from sorted cells using the QIAGEN DNeasy Blood and Tissue Kit. High-throughput TCRbeta CDR3 sequencing, which included PCR amplification with bias correction and internal controls, was done commercially through immunoSEQ. The paper's processing steps were these. Unique productive TCRbeta sequences were defined by CDR3 nucleotide sequence where primers matched, and otherwise by CDR3 amino acid sequence together with Vbeta and Jbeta genes. As a correction for sorting error, sequences shared between sorted populations at a frequency ratio of 2:1 or less were discarded, and the remaining shared sequences were assigned to the higher population. Sequences were defined as donor-reactive when expanded at least 5-fold in CFSE-low cells versus unstimulated cells and present at a frequency of at least 0.01% in CFSE-low cells. Jensen-Shannon divergence calculated on the top 100 TCRbeta sequences ranked by frequency was used to measure repertoire divergence. For samples with multiple sequencing runs, sorting error was corrected in each run separately before the runs were combined. Here the immuneACCESS table is served through TCRdb, limited to in-frame sequences with V and J called. Missing clones are a known gap in these copies; in checked studies unresolved V genes cover under half, and the rest lacks a known reason. V and J calls and clone size are as listed in that table; D and trimming were resolved from the DNA. The sample contains tens of thousands of clones, 85% to 90% of them found a single time. Jointly, the top ten make up approximately 0.39% of the sample.

Deletion took 0 bases off V and 1 base off J, with a span of 7 bases between the germline ends. From the germline V gene, CDR1 is LGHNT and CDR2 is FRNRAP. The CDR3 starts with the cysteine, ends with the phenylalanine, and has 15 residues. Solely the CDR3 DNA is kept, with 45 bases framed from the first base. Points on this clone: It has no known antigen specificity. No per-base quality is available; no much larger clone lies one base away.

The sample's time point label, in plain terms: blood sample drawn before combined kidney and bone marrow transplant. Unstimulated Tregs (CD4+CD25+CD127-), CD4+ non-Tregs (CD4+CD25-), CD4 and CD8 cells were FACS-sorted from thawed PBMCs. The patients were several recipients of combined kidney and bone marrow transplants from the ITN036ST trial, and samples were available only from these trial subjects. Healthy control blood was separated into PBMCs by Ficoll density gradient and cryopreserved, and patient PBMCs were collected both before and after transplant. Sequencing was performed on CD4+ T cells from blood, taken before the transplant. The rearrangement joined TRBV12-5 to TRBJ2-1; TRBD1 is a weak D gene call, 6 bases matching. The TCR originated in a human donor who received a combined kidney and bone marrow transplant. The nucleotide sequence is TGTGCTAGTGGTTTGGTTCAGGGGTCCTACAATGAGCAGTTCTTC. Its translation reads: CASGLVQGSYNEQFF.